The 3 T cell receptor beta chains below were found in one sample sequenced in a study of T cells in Graves' hyperthyroidism and ophthalmopathy (dated by TCRdb to about 2019). The library was made by multiplex PCR. These reads were obtained on an Illumina HiSeq 2000. The TCR beta CDR3 regions were amplified from RNA transcripts. A first-round RT-PCR of the TCR CDR3 used the HTBI primer set with the Qiagen OneStep RT-PCR kit. In-frame beta chains were kept once TCRdb had trimmed the public reads at Q25 with fastp and called clones with MiXCR. Each CDR3 protein appears once, grouped with its most common genes and DNA. The table for this sample lists a few hundred thousand distinct CDR3 sequences; about 14% of them were counted only once. Of the sample, about an eighth falls within the top ten clones. Sequencing was performed on blood. The receptors here all came from a woman aged 35 to 49 with Graves' hyperthyroidism that later progressed to Graves' ophthalmopathy.

Many counts were recorded for this clonotype. The chain is built from TRBV2 and TRBJ2-7; no reliable D call. Between the trimmed V and J ends, which lost 5 bases and 3 bases, there was a span of 2 bases. The CDR3 is 10 amino acids. Germline V gene data show CDR1 as SNHLY and CDR2 as FYNNEI. The CDR3 coding sequence is TGTGCCAGCAGTAACTACGAGCAGTACTTC. It encodes CASSNYEQYF.

V is TRBV7-9 and J is TRBJ1-1; D is ambiguous. This CDR3 has 12 amino acids. CDR1 SEHNR and CDR2 FQNEAQ come from the germline V gene (reference sequence). V was trimmed by 5 bases and J by 2 bases, leaving 6 bases between them. CDR3 DNA: TGTGCCAGCAGCAGGGATAACACTGAAGCTTTCTTT. This translates into CASSRDNTEAFF. Full variable domain (rest looked up from reference TRBV7-9 and TRBJ1-1): DTGVSQNPRHKITKRGQNVTFRCDPISEHNRLYWYRQTLGQGPEFLTYFQNEAQLEKSRLLSDRFSAERPKGSFSTLEIQRTEQGDSAMYLCASSRDNTEAFFGQGTRLTVV.

This clonotype was observed many times. This chain joins TRBV28 and TRBJ2-7; 8 nucleotides match TRBD2. There are 17 residues in the CDR3. V was pared by 2 bases and J by 2 bases, with 11 bases of the junction left unmatched. Germline V CDR1 and CDR2: MDHEN, SYDVKM. CDR3 region: CASSLRKLAELPYEQYF. The CDR3 nucleotides are TGTGCCAGCAGTTTACGGAAACTAGCGGAACTTCCCTACGAGCAGTACTTC.